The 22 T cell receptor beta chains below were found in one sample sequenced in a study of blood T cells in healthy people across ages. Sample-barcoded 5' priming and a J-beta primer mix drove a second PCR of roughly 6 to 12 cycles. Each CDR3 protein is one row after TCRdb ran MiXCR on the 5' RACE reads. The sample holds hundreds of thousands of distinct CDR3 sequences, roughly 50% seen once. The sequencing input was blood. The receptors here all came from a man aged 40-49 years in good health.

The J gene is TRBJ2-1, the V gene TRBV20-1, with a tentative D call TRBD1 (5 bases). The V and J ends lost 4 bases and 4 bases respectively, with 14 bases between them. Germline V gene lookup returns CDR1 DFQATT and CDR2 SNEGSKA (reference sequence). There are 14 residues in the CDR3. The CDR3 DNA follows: TGCAGTGCTATTGACAGTACCCCATACAATGAGCAGTTCTTC. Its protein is CSAIDSTPYNEQFF.

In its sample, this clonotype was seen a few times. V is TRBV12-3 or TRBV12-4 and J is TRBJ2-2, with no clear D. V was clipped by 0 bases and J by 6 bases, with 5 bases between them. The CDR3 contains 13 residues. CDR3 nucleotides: TGTGCCAGCAGTTTAGCTTCCCCCGGGGAGCTGTTTTTT. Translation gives CASSLASPGELFF.

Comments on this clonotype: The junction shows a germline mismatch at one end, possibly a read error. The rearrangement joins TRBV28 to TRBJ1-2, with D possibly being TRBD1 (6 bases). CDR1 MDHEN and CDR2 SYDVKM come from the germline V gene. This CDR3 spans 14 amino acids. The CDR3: CANSLADRAYGYTF. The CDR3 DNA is TGTGCCAACAGTTTAGCGGACAGAGCTTATGGCTACACCTTC.

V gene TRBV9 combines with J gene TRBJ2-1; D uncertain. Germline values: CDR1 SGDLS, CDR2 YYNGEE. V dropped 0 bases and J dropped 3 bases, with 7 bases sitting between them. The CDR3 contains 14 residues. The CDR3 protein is CASSVGLDYNEQFF. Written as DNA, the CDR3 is TGTGCCAGCAGCGTAGGGCTAGACTACAATGAGCAGTTCTTC.

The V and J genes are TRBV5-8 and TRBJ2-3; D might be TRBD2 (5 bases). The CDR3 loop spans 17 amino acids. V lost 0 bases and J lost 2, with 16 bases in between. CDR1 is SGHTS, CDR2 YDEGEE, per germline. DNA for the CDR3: TGTGCCAGCAGCTTGGGCACGGGCGGGTTTTCCACAGATACGCAGTATTTT. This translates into CASSLGTGGFSTDTQYF.

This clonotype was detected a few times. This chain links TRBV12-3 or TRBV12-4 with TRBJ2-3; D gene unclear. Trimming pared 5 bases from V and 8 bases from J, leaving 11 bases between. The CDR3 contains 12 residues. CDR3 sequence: CASSANTGTQYF. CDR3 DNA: TGTGCCAGCAGTGCCAATACTGGTACGCAGTATTTT.

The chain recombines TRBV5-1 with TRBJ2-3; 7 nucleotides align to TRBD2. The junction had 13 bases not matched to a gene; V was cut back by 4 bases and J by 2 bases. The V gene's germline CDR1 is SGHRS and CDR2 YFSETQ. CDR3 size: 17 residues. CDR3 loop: CASSPGRAGLYTDTQYF. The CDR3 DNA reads TGCGCCAGCAGCCCGGGACGAGCGGGACTCTACACAGATACGCAGTATTTT.

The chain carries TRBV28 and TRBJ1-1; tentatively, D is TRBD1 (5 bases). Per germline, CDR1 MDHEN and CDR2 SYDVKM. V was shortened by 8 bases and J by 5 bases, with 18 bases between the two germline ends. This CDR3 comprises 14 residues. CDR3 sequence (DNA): TGTGCCAGCGTCCCTCCGGGGGATGAGACTGAAGCTTTCTTT. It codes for CASVPPGDETEAFF.

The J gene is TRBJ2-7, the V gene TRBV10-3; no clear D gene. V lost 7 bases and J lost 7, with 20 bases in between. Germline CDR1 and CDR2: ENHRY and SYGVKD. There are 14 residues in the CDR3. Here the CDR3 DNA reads TGTGCCATCAACTCGGAAGGATCCTACAATGAGCAGTACTTC. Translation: CAINSEGSYNEQYF.

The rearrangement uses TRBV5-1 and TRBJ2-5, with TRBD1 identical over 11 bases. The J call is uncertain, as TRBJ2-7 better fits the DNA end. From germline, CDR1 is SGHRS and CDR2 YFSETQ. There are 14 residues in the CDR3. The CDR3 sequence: CASSTGQGAHEQYF. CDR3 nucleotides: TGCGCCAGCAGCACTGGACAGGGGGCCCACGAGCAGTACTTC.

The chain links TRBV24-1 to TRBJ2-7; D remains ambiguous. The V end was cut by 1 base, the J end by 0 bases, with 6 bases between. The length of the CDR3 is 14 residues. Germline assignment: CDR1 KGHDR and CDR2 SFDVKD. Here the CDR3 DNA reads TGTGCCACCAGTGATTTTAGTAGCTCCTACGAGCAGTACTTC. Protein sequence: CATSDFSSSYEQYF.

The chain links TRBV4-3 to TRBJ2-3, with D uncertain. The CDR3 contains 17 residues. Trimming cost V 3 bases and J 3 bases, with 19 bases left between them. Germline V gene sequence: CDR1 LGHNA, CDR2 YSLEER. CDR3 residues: CASSQSYKLLATDTQYF. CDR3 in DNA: TGCGCCAGCAGCCAGTCGTATAAGTTGCTGGCTACAGATACGCAGTATTTT.

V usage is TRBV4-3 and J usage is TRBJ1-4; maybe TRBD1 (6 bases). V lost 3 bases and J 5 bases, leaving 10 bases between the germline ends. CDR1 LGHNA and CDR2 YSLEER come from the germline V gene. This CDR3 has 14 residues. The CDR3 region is CASSQTGLNEKLFF. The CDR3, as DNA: TGCGCCAGCAGCCAGACAGGTCTGAATGAAAAACTGTTTTTT.

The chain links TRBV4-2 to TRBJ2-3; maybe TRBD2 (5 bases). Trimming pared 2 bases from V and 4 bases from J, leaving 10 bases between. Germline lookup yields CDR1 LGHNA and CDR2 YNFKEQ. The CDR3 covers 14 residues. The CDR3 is CASSQLEDPDTQYF. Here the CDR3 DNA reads TGTGCCAGCAGCCAATTGGAGGACCCAGATACGCAGTATTTT.

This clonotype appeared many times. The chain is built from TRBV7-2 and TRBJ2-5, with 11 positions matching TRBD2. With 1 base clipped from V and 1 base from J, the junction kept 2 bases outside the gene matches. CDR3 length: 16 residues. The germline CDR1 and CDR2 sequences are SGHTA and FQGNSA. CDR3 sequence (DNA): TGTGCCAGCAGCTTAGTACTAGCGGGGGCCCAAGAGACCCAGTACTTC. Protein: CASSLVLAGAQETQYF.

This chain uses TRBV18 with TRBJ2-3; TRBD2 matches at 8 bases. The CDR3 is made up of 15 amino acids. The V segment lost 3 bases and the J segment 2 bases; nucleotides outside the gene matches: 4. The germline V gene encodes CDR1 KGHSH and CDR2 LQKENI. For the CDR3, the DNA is TGTGCCAGCTCACCGACTAGCGTTGTCACAGATACGCAGTATTTT. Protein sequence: CASSPTSVVTDTQYF.

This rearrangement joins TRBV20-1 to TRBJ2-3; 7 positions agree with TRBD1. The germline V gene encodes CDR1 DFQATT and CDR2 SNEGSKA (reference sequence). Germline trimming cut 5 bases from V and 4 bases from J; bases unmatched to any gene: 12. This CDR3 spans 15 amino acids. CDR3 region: CSASSPRGQSDTQYF. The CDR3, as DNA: TGCAGTGCTTCCTCCCCCCGGGGACAGTCAGATACGCAGTATTTT.

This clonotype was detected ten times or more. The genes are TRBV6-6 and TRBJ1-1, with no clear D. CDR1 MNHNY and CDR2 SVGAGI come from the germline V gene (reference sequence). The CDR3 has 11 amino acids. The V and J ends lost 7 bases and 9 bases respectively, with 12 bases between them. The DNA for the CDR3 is TGTGCCAGCATCCAACACTCGAAAGCTTTCTTT. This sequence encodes CASIQHSKAFF.

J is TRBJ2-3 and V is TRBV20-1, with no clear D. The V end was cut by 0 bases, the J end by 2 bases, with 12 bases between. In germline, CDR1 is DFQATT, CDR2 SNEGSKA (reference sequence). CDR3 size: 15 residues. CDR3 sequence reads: CSARDLRIATDTQYF. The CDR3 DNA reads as TGCAGTGCTAGAGATCTCAGGATCGCCACAGATACGCAGTATTTT.

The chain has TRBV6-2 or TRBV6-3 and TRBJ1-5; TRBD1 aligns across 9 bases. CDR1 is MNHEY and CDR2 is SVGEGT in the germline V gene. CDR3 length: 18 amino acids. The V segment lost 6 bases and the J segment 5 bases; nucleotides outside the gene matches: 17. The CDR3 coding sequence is TGTGCCAGCAGCGATCATGGGACAGGGACCGCATTCGATCAGCCCCAGCATTTT. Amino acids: CASSDHGTGTAFDQPQHF.

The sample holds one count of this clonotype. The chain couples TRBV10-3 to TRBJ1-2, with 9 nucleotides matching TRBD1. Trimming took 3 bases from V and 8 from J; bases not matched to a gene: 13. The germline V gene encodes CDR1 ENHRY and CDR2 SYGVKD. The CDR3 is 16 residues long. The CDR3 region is CAISDGTGPLVSGYTF. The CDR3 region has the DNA TGTGCCATCAGTGATGGGACAGGGCCTTTAGTCTCGGGCTACACCTTC.

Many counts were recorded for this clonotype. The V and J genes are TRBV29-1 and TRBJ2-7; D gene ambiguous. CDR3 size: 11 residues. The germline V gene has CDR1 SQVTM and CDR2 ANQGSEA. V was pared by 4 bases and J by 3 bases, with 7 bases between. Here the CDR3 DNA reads TGCAGCGTTGGCGGTGACTACGAGCAGTACTTC. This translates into CSVGGDYEQYF.